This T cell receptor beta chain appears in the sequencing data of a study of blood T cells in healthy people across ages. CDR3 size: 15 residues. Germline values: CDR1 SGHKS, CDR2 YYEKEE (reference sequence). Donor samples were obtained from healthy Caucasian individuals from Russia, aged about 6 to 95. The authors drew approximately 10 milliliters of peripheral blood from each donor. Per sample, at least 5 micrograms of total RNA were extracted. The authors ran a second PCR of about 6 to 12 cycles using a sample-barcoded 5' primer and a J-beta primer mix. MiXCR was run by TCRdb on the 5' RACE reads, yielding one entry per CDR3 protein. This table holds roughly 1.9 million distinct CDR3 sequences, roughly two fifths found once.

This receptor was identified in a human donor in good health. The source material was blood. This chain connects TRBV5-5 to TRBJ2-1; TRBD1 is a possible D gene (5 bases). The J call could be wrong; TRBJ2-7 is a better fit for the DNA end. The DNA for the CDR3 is TGTGCCAGCAGCTTACAGGTTAGCTCCTACAATGAGCAGTACTTC. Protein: CASSLQVSSYNEQYF.